The present entry profiles one TCR beta chain with its context. What it binds is unknown. This CDR3 contains 15 residues. Per germline, CDR1 MDHEN and CDR2 SYDVKM. The V end was cut by 4 bases, the J end by 3 bases, with 16 bases between. This sample stems from a study of memory CD4+ T cells and cytomegalovirus serostatus. The study, taken as a whole, reports: CD4+ memory repertoires contained about two fifths of the 164 reported CMV TCRbeta sequences.

The sort gate was single viable CD3+CD4+CD8-CD45RO+ cells for memory CD4+ T cells. Total CD4+ T cells were enriched by CD4 positive selection. The data were produced by immunoSEQ multiplex PCR, yet TCRdb's version contains in-frame clones alone and is incomplete. Among some 50,000 clones listed, around 78% were seen once. The chain links TRBV28 to TRBJ2-7, with D perhaps TRBD1 or TRBD2 (5 bases each). The clonotype originates from an adult in good health and CMV-seronegative. Sequenced sample: memory CD4+ T cells from blood. The CDR3 DNA reads TGTGCCAGCAGTTACCCCCAGAGGGGAGACTACGAGCAGTACTTC. This translates into CASSYPQRGDYEQYF.